The 9 T cell receptor beta chains presented below share a single source sample, sequenced in a study of blood T cells in healthy people across ages. Through a sample-barcoded 5' primer and a J-beta primer mix, a second PCR was run for about 7 to 12 cycles. TCRdb reprocessed the 5' RACE reads with MiXCR, giving one entry per CDR3 protein. In the table there are some 710,000 distinct CDR3 sequences, 35% to 60% of which are singletons. The source material was blood. The receptors were sampled from an older man in good health.

The V call is TRBV29-1, the J call TRBJ2-5; 8 bases align to TRBD2. The CDR3 totals 12 residues. Germline CDR1 SQVTM, CDR2 ANQGSEA. J was trimmed by 11 bases and V by 4 bases; bases with no gene match: 9. CDR3 protein: CSVVRGGNEQYF. The CDR3 coding sequence is TGCAGCGTTGTCCGGGGGGGCAATGAGCAGTACTTC. The variable domain in full, completed from reference TRBV29-1 and TRBJ2-5, reads SAVISQKPSRDICQRGTSLTIQCQVDSQVTMMFWYRQQPGQSLTLIATANQGSEATYESGFVIDKFPISRPNLTFSTLTVSNMSPEDSSIYLCSVVRGGNEQYFGPGTRLLVL.

The chain is built from TRBV6-2 or TRBV6-3 and TRBJ2-1; D unclear. CDR3 length: 14 amino acids. CDR1 is MNHEY, CDR2 SVGEGT, per germline. V was shortened by 10 bases and J by 7 bases, with 20 bases between the two germline ends. The CDR3 protein is CATTMDGERNEQFF. DNA for the CDR3: TGTGCCACCACTATGGACGGAGAAAGAAATGAGCAGTTCTTC.

The V and J genes are TRBV7-9 and TRBJ1-1; a weak D match, TRBD1 (6 bases). The CDR3 is 11 residues long. The germline CDR1 and CDR2 sequences are SEHNR and FQNEAQ (reference sequence). With 5 bases removed from V and 10 bases from J, the gap between germline ends came to 11 bases. CDR3 in amino acids: CASSTDRRAFF. CDR3 sequence (DNA): TGTGCCAGCAGCACAGACAGGAGAGCTTTCTTT.

Of note for this clonotype: Germline and junction disagree at one end, which may indicate a read error. The chain uses TRBV20-1 and TRBJ2-1; D unresolved. Germline V lookup: CDR1 DFQATT, CDR2 SNEGSKA (reference sequence). This CDR3 has 10 residues. CDR3 nucleotide sequence: TGCAGTGCCTCCGACAATGAGCAGTTCTTC. Its translation: CSASDNEQFF.

The sample holds a few counts of this clonotype. V is TRBV11-2 and J is TRBJ2-3, with D possibly being TRBD2 (6 bases). The CDR3 is 15 amino acids. Trimming cost V 0 bases and J 5 bases, with 12 bases left between them. CDR1 and CDR2 (germline): SGHAT, FQNNGV. In DNA form, the CDR3 reads TGTGCCAGCAGCTTAGATCGCCGGGGGTTAGATACGCAGTATTTT. This gives the protein CASSLDRRGLDTQYF.

The chain couples TRBV6-6 to TRBJ1-4; D unclear. Germline V gene data show CDR1 as MNHNY and CDR2 as SVGAGI (reference sequence). V lost 5 bases, J lost 4 bases, and 8 bases lay in between. The CDR3 covers 13 residues. Written as DNA, the CDR3 is TGTGCCAGCAGTGACGAGGGTAATGAAAAACTGTTTTTT. Translation gives CASSDEGNEKLFF.

This clonotype was detected many times. This rearrangement joins TRBV7-2 to TRBJ2-7, with 9 bases identical to TRBD2. The CDR3 totals 15 residues. J lost 3 bases, V lost 6 bases, and 9 bases had no gene match. Per germline, CDR1 SGHTA and CDR2 FQGNSA. The DNA of the CDR3 is TGTGCCAGCAGGGATCGGCTAGCGGGAAGCTACGAGCAGTACTTC. Protein product: CASRDRLAGSYEQYF.

The chain uses TRBV10-3 and TRBJ2-7; D not resolved. The CDR3 runs 14 residues. V dropped 6 bases and J dropped 4 bases, with 16 bases sitting between them. From germline, CDR1 is ENHRY and CDR2 SYGVKD. The DNA of the CDR3 is TGTGCCATCAGACAGAGTCCAACATTATACGAGCAGTACTTC. This sequence encodes CAIRQSPTLYEQYF.

The V and J genes are TRBV12-3 or TRBV12-4 and TRBJ2-2; 9 bases match TRBD1. J gave up 2 bases and V 6 bases, and 4 bases lay outside the gene matches. The CDR3 consists of 15 residues. The CDR3 region is CASRGQGGNTGELFF. CDR3 DNA sequence: TGTGCCAGCAGGGGACAGGGTGGAAACACCGGGGAGCTGTTTTTT.